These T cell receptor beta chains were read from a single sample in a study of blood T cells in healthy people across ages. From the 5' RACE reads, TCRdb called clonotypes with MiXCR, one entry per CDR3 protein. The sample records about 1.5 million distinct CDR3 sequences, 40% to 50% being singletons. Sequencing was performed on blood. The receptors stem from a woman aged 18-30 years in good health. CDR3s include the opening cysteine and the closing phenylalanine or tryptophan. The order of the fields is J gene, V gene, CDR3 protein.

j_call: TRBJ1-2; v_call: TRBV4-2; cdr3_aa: CASSQAGSIRDGYTF
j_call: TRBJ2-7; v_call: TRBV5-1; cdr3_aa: CASSQILGTGTSEQYF
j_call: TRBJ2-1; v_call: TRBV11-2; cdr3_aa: CASSLGIQGPYIEQFF
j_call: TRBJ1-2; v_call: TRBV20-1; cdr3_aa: CSAKSGYTF
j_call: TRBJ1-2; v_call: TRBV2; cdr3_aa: CASTPDYSYGYTF
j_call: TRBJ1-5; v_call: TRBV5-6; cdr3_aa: CASSSGLYSNQPQHF
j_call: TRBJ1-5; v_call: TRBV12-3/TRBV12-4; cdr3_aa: CASSNTGHQPQHF
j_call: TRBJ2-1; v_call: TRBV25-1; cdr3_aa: CASSLDRRYINNEQFF
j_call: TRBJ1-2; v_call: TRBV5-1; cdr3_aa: CASSTGLRAYGYTF
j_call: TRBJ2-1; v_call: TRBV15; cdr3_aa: CATSRVIAGGPGNEQFF
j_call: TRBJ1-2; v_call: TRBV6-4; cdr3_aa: CASTPDVGAYGYTF
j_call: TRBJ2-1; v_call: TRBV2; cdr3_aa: CASTLGLAGGSEQFF
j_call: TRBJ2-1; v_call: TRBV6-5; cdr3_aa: CASRGRGSNEQFF
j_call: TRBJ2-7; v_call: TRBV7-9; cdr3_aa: CASSPVGRNYEQYF